The T cell receptor (beta chain) described here comes from a study of regulatory T cells in long-lasting Graves disease. Notes on the study in general: Persistent disease was associated with favored TRBV28 usage and with favored use of TRBJ1-2 and TRBJ2-5.

To make TCR beta libraries, researchers used iRepertoire HTBI primers and Arm-PCR of CDR3 regions. One entry per CDR3 protein, called by TCRdb with MiXCR from the multiplex PCR reads. Of hundreds of thousands of distinct CDR3 sequences listed, roughly a sixth were seen once; the top ten hold around 27%. V lost 7 bases and J lost 5, with 14 bases in between. The CDR3 runs to 12 residues. Germline V gene sequence: CDR1 GTSNPN, CDR2 SVGIG (reference sequence). This clonotype appeared many times. What it recognizes is unknown. Time point: newly diagnosed GD, antithyroid drugs for less than 3 months. From RNA extracted from PBMCs, the TCR library was made. This sample also appeared in a second study, on T cells in Graves' hyperthyroidism and ophthalmopathy. This second report adds: If no ophthalmopathy progression occurred within 18 months, Graves' hyperthyroidism was stable. Recently diagnosed hyperthyroidism of less than 2 months' duration affected patients aged 18 to 65. Appearing also in blood were most of the thyroid clonotypes expanded above 0.001.

Specimen: peripheral blood mononuclear cells (PBMCs), collected at new diagnosis, from a patient treated with antithyroid drugs. This TCR was sampled from a man aged 35-49 years with Graves disease. The chain carries TRBV30 and TRBJ1-1; D possibly corresponds to TRBD1 (6 bases). The CDR3 region is CAYADSLTEAFF. The CDR3 DNA sequence: TGTGCCTACGCGGACAGTTTAACTGAAGCTTTCTTT. Together with reference TRBV30 and TRBJ1-1, the CDR3 gives the full variable domain: SQTIHQWPATLVQPVGSPLSLECTVEGTSNPNLYWYRQAAGRGLQLLFYSVGIGQISSEVPQNLSASRPQDRQFILSSKKLLLSDSGFYLCAYADSLTEAFFGQGTRLTVV.